This T cell receptor (beta chain) was observed in a study of T cell responses to AZD1222 COVID-19 vaccine (dated by TCRdb to about 2021). The study in broad terms: Because spike-specific TCR depth and breadth did not differ between the two schedules, AZD1222 recipients who got a second dose at roughly 4 weeks were pooled with those who got a second dose at roughly 12 weeks. A total of approximately 240 trial participants underwent TCR sequencing, of whom nearly 210 had received two doses of AZD1222 and roughly 26 had received two doses of the MenACWY control vaccine. Trial participants were enrolled into age subgroups of 18-55, 56-69 and 70-plus years, which contained around 150, 28 and 57 TCR-sequenced participants, respectively.

Including the terminal cysteine and phenylalanine, the CDR3 comprises 12 residues. CDR3 DNA is the only sequence kept; it has 36 bases, read in frame from the first base. The trim is 3 bases for V and 2 bases for J, with a gap of 3 bases between the germline ends. In regard to this clone: What antigen it recognizes has not been identified. The input lacks base qualities; no much larger clone sits a single base away.

Study-level results and caveats: Epitopes outside the regions mutated in the B.1.351 and B.1.1.7 variants were reportedly recognized by nearly half of the unique spike-specific TCRs. Most participants were white British and females outnumbered males, and the authors suggested that clonal diversity may have been underestimated. Conclusions about previously exposed vaccinees are limited, since just 5 to 7 AZD1222 recipients were seropositive for SARS-CoV-2 at baseline. In the small 56-69-year group, the increase in depth fell short of significance, most likely because of low power. The vaccine-associated CD4 TCRs covered the entire spike protein, and the dominant responses fell in regions 160-218 and 743-854. After two AZD1222 doses, spike-specific TCR breadth and depth were significantly higher than at day 0 and than in MenACWY recipients. Because no samples from the day 14 peak response were available, repertoires could be characterized only after the peak T cell response.

The CDR3 regions of human TCRbeta chains were subjected to immunosequencing. In the authors' own workflow: Repertoire TCRs were matched against a reference library of SARS-CoV-2-specific TCRs generated with the MIRA antigen-specificity platform. Breadth was defined as the fraction of unique TCRs that were SARS-CoV-2-associated. Depth was defined as the fraction of total T cells that were SARS-CoV-2-associated. Using the MIRA data, each spike-specific TCR was assigned both to the spike region to which the TCR was reactive and to a CD4 or CD8 class. Log10-transformed breadth and depth values were compared by one-way ANOVA with Sidak's multiple comparisons tests. TCRdb stores this immuneACCESS table with in-frame sequences only. Part of the clones is absent; in the studies checked, under half of the shortfall reflects unresolved V genes, and no reason is known for the rest. The DNA gave D and trimming, while V, J and clone size come from that table. Recorded for this sample are 90,000 or so clones; 65% to 90% of them occurred a single time. The ten top clones hold about 7.5% of the sample.

Taken with the paper, the label for time point translates to: baseline before first vaccination. The vaccinee samples were drawn from two UK trials, COV001 and COV002, one of which was a single-blind randomized controlled phase 2/3 trial testing AZD1222 (ChAdOx1 nCoV-19) in healthy adults. Trial participant PBMC samples were collected at day 0 and day 28 after the second dose for TCRbeta chain sequencing. The V and J genes are TRBV12-3 or TRBV12-4 and TRBJ2-3, with no D gene named confidently. This clonotype was sampled from an adult in good health. The starting material was peripheral blood, obtained on day 0 of AZD1222 vaccination. The CDR3 reads CASSFLTDTQYF. The nucleotides read TGTGCCAGCAGTTTTCTCACAGATACGCAGTATTTT.